The sequence of this T cell receptor (beta chain) was determined in a study of T-cell memory formation after mild COVID-19. Study in general: The TCR clusters were mostly specific to one donor. Study-wide findings and caveats: Pre-infection memory already had some responding clones, implying cross-reactive memory joined.

This clonotype was observed a handful of times. What it binds is unknown. The CDR3 sequence is 15 residues long. Trimming pared 3 bases from V and 6 bases from J, leaving 16 bases between. Looked up from germline, CDR1 is MNHEY and CDR2 is SMNVEV (reference sequence). Researchers used 5'RACE with constant-segment primers to make TCR alpha and TCR beta cDNA libraries that carry sample barcodes and UMIs. TCRdb re-analysed the 5' RACE reads in MiXCR, keeping a single row per CDR3 protein. The sample comprises roughly 86,000 distinct CDR3 sequences, about 15% of which are singletons, and 39% rests with the top ten.

Sequenced: PBMCs or a T cell subset sorted from them (not recorded which). This sequence was found in a man between 18 and 29 years old who had mild COVID-19 (a few samples of this study predate the infection). Cell type and time point are not known. V and J are TRBV27 and TRBJ2-3; D is possibly TRBD1 (6 bases). CDR3 sequence reads: CASSFLQGRSDTQYF. Written as DNA, the CDR3 is TGTGCCAGCAGTTTCTTACAGGGACGTAGTGATACGCAGTATTTT.